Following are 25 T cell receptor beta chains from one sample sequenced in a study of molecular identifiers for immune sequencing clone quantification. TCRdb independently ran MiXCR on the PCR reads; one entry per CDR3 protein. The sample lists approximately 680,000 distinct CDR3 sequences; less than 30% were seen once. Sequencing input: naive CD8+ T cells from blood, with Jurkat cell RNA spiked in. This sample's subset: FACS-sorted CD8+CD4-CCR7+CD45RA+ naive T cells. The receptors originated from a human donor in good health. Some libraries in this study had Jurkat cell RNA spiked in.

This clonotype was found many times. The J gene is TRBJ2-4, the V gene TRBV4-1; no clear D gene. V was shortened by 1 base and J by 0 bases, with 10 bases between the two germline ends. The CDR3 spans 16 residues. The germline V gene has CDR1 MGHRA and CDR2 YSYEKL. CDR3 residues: CASSQGVTLAKNIQYF. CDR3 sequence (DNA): TGCGCCAGCAGCCAAGGGGTGACGTTAGCCAAAAACATTCAGTACTTC.

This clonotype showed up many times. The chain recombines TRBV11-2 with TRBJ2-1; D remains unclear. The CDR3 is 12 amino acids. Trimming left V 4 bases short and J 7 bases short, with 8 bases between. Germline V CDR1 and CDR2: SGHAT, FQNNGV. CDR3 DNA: TGTGCCAGCAGCTCACTCAGGAATGAGCAGTTCTTC. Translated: CASSSLRNEQFF.

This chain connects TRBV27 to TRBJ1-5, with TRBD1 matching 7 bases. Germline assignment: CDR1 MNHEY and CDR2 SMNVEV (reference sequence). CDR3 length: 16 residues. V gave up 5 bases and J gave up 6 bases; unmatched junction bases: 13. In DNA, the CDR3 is TGTGCCAGCAGTACCATAGGGACAGTTGGGGTTCAGCCCCAGCATTTT. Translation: CASSTIGTVGVQPQHF.

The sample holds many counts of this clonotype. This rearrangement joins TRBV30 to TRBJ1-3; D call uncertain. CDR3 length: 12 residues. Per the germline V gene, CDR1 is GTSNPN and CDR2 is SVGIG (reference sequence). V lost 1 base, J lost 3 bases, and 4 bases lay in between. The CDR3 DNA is TGTGCCTGGAGTGGCAGTGGAAACACCATATATTTT. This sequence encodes CAWSGSGNTIYF.

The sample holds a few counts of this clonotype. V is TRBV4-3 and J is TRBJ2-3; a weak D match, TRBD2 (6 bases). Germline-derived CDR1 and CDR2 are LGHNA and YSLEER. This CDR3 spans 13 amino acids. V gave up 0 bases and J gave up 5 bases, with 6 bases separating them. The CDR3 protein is CASSQEEGDTQYF. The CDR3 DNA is TGCGCCAGCAGCCAAGAGGAGGGAGATACGCAGTATTTT.

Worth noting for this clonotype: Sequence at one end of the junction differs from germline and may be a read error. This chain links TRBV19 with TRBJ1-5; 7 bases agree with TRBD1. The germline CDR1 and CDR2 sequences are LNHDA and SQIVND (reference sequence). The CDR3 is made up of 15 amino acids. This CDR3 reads CASGIGDRGNQPQHF. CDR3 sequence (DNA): TGTGCCAGTGGTATAGGGGACAGAGGCAATCAGCCCCAGCATTTT.

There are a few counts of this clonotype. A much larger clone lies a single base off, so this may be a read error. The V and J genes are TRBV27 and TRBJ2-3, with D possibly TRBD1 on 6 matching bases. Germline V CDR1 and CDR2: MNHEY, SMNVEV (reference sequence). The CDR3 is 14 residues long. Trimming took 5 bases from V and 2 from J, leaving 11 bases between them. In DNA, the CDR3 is TGTGCCAGCAGTATAACAGGGTCCACAGATACGCAGTATTTT. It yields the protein CASSITGSTDTQYF.

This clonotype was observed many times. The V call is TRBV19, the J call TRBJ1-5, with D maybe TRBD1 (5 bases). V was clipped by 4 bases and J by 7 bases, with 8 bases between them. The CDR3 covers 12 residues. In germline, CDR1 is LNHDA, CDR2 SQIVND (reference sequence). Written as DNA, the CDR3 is TGTGCCAGTAGTACCGGGGCACAGCCCCAGCATTTT. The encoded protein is CASSTGAQPQHF.

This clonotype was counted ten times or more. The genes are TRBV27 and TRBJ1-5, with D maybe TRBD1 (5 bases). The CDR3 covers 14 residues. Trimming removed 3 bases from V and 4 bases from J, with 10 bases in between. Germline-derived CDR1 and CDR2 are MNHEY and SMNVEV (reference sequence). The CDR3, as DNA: TGTGCCAGCAGTTTGACAGTCAATAATCAGCCCCAGCATTTT. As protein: CASSLTVNNQPQHF.

Here the CDR3 DNA reads TGCAGTGCTAGAGCGGGACAGGGGCAGTACTTC. Encoded protein: CSARAGQGQYF. The chain recombines TRBV20-1 with TRBJ2-7, with 9 bases identical to TRBD1. This CDR3 is 11 amino acids long. V lost 1 base and J lost 9; bases outside the gene matches: 1. Germline CDR1 and CDR2: DFQATT and SNEGSKA (reference sequence).

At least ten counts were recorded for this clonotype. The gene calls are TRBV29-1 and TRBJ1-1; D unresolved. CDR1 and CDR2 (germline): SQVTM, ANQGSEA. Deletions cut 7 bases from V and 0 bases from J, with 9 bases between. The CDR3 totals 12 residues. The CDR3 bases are TGCAGCGCAACAGCTATGAACACTGAAGCTTTCTTT. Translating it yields CSATAMNTEAFF.

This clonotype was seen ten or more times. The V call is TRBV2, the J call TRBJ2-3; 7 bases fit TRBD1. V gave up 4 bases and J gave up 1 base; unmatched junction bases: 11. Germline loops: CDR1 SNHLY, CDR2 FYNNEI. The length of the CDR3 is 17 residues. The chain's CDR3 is CASSAQIQGYGTDTQYF. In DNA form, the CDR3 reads TGTGCCAGCAGTGCTCAAATACAGGGGTACGGCACAGATACGCAGTATTTT.

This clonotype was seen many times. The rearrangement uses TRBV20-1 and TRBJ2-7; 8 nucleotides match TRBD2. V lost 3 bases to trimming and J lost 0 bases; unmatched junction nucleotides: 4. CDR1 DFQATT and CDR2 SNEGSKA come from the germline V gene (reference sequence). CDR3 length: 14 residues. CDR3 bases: TGCAGTGCTAGGCCTAGCGGGCACTCCTACGAGCAGTACTTC. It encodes CSARPSGHSYEQYF.

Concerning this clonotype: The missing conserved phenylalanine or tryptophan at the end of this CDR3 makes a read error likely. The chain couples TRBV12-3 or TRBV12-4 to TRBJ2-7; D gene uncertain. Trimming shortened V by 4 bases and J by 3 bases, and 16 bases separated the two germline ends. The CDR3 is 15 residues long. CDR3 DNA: TGTGCCAGCAGTTGGACGCAATCCGGGTTCTACGAGCAGTACCTC. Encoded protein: CASSWTQSGFYEQYL.

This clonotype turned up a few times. The CDR3 protein is CATKDQDLAVEAFF. In DNA, the CDR3 is TGTGCCACCAAGGATCAGGATCTCGCCGTTGAAGCTTTCTTT. The genes are TRBV27 and TRBJ1-1; no reliable D call. V lost 10 bases to trimming and J lost 7 bases, with 22 bases between them. From germline, CDR1 is MNHEY and CDR2 SMNVEV (reference sequence). CDR3 length equals 14 residues.

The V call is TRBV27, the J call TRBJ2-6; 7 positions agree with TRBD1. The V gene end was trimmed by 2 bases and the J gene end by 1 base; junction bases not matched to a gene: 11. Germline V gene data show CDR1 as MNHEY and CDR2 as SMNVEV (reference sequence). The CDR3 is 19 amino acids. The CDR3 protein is CASSLRRDSLNSGANVLTF. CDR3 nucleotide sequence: TGTGCCAGCAGTTTACGACGGGACAGCCTAAATTCTGGGGCCAACGTCCTGACTTTC.

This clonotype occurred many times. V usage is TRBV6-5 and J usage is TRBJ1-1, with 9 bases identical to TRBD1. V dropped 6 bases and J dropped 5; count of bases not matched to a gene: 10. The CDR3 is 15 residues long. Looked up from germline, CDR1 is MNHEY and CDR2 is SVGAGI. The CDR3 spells CASRISQGAGTEAFF. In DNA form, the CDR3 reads TGTGCCAGCAGGATCTCACAGGGGGCTGGAACTGAAGCTTTCTTT.

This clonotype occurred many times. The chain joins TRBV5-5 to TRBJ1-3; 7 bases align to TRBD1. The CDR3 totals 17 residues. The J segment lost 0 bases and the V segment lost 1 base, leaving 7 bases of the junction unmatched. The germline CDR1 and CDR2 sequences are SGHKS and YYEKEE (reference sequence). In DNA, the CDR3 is TGTGCCAGCAGCTTGTCCACACAGGGGAGCTCTGGAAACACCATATATTTT. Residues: CASSLSTQGSSGNTIYF. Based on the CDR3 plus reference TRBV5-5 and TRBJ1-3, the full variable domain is DAGVTQSPTHLIKTRGQQVTLRCSPISGHKSVSWYQQVLGQGPQFIFQYYEKEERGRGNFPDRFSARQFPNYSSELNVNALLLGDSALYLCASSLSTQGSSGNTIYFGEGSWLTVV.

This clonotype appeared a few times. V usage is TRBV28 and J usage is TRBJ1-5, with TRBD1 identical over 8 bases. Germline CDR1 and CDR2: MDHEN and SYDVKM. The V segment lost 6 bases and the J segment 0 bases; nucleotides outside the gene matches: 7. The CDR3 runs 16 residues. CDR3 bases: TGTGCCAGCAGATTACGGACAGGGCGTAGCAATCAGCCCCAGCATTTT. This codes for CASRLRTGRSNQPQHF.

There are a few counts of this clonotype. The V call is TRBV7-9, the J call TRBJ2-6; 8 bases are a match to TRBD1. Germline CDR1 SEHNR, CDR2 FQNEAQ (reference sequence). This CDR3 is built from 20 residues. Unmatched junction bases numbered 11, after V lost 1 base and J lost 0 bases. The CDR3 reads CASSLVGRQGQSSGANVLTF. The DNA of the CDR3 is TGTGCCAGCAGCTTAGTAGGGAGACAGGGGCAAAGCTCTGGGGCCAACGTCCTGACTTTC.

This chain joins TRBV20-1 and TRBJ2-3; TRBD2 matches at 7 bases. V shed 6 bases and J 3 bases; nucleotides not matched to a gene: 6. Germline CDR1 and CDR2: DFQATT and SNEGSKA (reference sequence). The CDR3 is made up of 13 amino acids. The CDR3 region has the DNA TGCAGTGCGAACGGACTAGTTACAGATACGCAGTATTTT. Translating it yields CSANGLVTDTQYF.

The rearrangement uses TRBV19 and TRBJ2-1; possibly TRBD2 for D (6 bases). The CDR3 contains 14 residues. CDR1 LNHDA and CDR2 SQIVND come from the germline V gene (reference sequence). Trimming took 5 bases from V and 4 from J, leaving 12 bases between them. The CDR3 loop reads CASSRGVGYNEQFF. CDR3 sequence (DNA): TGTGCCAGTAGTCGCGGGGTTGGGTACAATGAGCAGTTCTTC. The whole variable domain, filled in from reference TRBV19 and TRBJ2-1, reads DGGITQSPKYLFRKEGQNVTLSCEQNLNHDAMYWYRQDPGQGLRLIYYSQIVNDFQKGDIAEGYSVSREKKESFPLTVTSAQKNPTAFYLCASSRGVGYNEQFFGPGTRLTVL.

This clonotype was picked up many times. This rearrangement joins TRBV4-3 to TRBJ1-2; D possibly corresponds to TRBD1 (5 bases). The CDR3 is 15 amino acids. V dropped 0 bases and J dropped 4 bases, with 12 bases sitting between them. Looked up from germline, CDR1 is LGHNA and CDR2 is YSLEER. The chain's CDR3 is CASSQDILGVYGYTF. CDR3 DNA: TGCGCCAGCAGCCAAGATATTTTAGGGGTCTATGGCTACACCTTC.

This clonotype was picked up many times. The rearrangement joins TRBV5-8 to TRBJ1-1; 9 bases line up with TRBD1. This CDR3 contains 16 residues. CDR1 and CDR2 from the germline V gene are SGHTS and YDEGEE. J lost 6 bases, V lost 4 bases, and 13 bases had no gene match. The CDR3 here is CASSQKDRGPLAEAFF. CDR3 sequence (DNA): TGTGCCAGCAGCCAGAAGGACAGGGGTCCGCTCGCTGAAGCTTTCTTT.

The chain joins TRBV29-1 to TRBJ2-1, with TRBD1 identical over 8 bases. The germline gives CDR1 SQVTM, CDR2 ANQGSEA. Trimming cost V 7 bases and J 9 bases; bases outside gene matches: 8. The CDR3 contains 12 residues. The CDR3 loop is CSGRTGQGEQFF. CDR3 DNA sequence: TGCAGCGGCCGGACAGGGCAGGGTGAGCAGTTCTTC.